The 9 T cell receptor beta chains below were found in one sample sequenced in a study of response to subunit inactivated influenza vaccine. In TCRdb, the RT-PCR reads were re-called with MiXCR into one record per CDR3 protein. The table has around 470,000 distinct CDR3 sequences, approximately 7.8% seen once. Specimen: PBMCs from blood, collected roughly 24 months after vaccination. The receptor set was obtained from a man aged 50 to 69 who received an inactivated influenza vaccine.

This clonotype was seen more than once but under ten times. This chain connects TRBV20-1 to TRBJ2-7; 11 bases are shared with TRBD2. Germline CDR1 DFQATT, CDR2 SNEGSKA (reference sequence). CDR3 length equals 14 residues. V gave up 7 bases and J gave up 7 bases; unmatched junction bases: 12. This CDR3 reads CSVMTSGILREQYF. The DNA for the CDR3 is TGCAGTGTTATGACTAGCGGGATCTTGCGGGAGCAGTACTTC.

This rearrangement joins TRBV20-1 to TRBJ2-3; possibly TRBD2 for D (6 bases). This CDR3 has 14 residues. Trimming left V 3 bases short and J 0 bases short, with 10 bases between. Germline V gene lookup returns CDR1 DFQATT and CDR2 SNEGSKA (reference sequence). CDR3 sequence (DNA): TGCAGTGCTAGCTCCAGCGGGAGCACAGATACGCAGTATTTT. Its translation: CSASSSGSTDTQYF.

This chain uses TRBV30 with TRBJ2-1; D unclear. Per the germline V gene, CDR1 is GTSNPN and CDR2 is SVGIG (reference sequence). Between the trimmed V and J ends, which lost 3 bases and 3 bases, there was a span of 15 bases. The CDR3 sequence is 15 residues long. The CDR3 region has the DNA TGTGCCTGGAGCCCCCTTGGGTCTTACTACAATGAGCAGTTCTTC. This gives the protein CAWSPLGSYYNEQFF.

A few counts support this clonotype. The chain employs TRBV25-1 and TRBJ1-1; D uncertain. Germline V gene lookup returns CDR1 MGHDK and CDR2 SYGVNS. The CDR3 contains 11 residues. The V and J ends lost 5 bases and 10 bases respectively, with 11 bases between them. Written as DNA, the CDR3 is TGTGCCAGCAGTTCCCAAGGACGAGCTTTCTTT. Translating it yields CASSSQGRAFF.

This clonotype was seen many times. This rearrangement joins TRBV5-1 to TRBJ2-5; tentative D call: TRBD2 (5 bases). Trimming cost V 4 bases and J 5 bases, with 15 bases left between them. Looked up from germline, CDR1 is SGHRS and CDR2 is YFSETQ. The CDR3 sequence is 14 residues long. The CDR3 is CASSPNSRRETQYF. CDR3 sequence (DNA): TGCGCCAGCAGCCCTAATAGTAGGAGGGAGACCCAGTACTTC.

This clonotype appeared a few times. The V call is TRBV7-2, the J call TRBJ2-2; D unresolved. Per germline, CDR1 SGHTA and CDR2 FQGNSA. Trimming pared 5 bases from V and 1 base from J, leaving 14 bases between. The CDR3 has 16 amino acids. CDR3 loop: CASSPSSAWNTGELFF. As DNA, the CDR3 is TGTGCCAGCAGCCCCTCAAGCGCATGGAACACCGGGGAGCTGTTTTTT.

The chain has TRBV2 and TRBJ2-7; tentatively, D is TRBD1 (7 bases). Per germline, CDR1 SNHLY and CDR2 FYNNEI. The ends were cut back, 10 bases at V and 0 bases at J, with 13 bases in the middle. The CDR3 extends over 13 amino acids. Written as DNA, the CDR3 is TGTGCCAATGCGGGACAGAGCTCCTACGAGCAGTACTTC. Its protein product is CANAGQSSYEQYF.

The sample holds a few counts of this clonotype. This sequence joins TRBV13 and TRBJ1-1, with D maybe TRBD1 (5 bases). V dropped 5 bases and J dropped 6 bases, with 13 bases sitting between them. CDR1 is PRHDT, CDR2 FYEKMQ, per germline (reference sequence). This CDR3 spans 13 amino acids. CDR3 region: CASSRGGGAEAFF. The CDR3 bases are TGTGCCAGCAGCCGAGGTGGGGGGGCTGAAGCTTTCTTT.

The J gene is TRBJ1-1, the V gene TRBV2, with D uncertain. The ends were cut back, 4 bases at V and 1 base at J, with 7 bases in the middle. This CDR3 spans 13 amino acids. Germline V gene data show CDR1 as SNHLY and CDR2 as FYNNEI. CDR3 bases: TGTGCCAGCAGTGGTATACCGAACACTGAAGCTTTCTTT. This sequence encodes CASSGIPNTEAFF.